Below are 15 T cell receptor beta chains sequenced from a single sample in a study of shared clonotypes between healthy human individuals. Profiled with immunoSEQ multiplex PCR; TCRdb holds only in-frame clones, not every one. The sample records roughly 2,000,000 clones, about 95% being singletons. The naive CD8 population came from CD45RO-negative cells selected for CCR7, without terminally differentiated effector memory CD45RA+ cells. Input material: naive CD8+ T cells sorted from blood. The origin of the receptors is a man between 18 and 35 years old in good health.

This sequence joins TRBV5-4 and TRBJ2-7, with TRBD2 matching 10 bases. Per germline, CDR1 SGHNT and CDR2 YYREEE (reference sequence). CDR3 size: 18 residues. Trimming cost V 0 bases and J 1 base; bases outside gene matches: 10. The CDR3 spells CASSLEASGGPRSYEQYF. CDR3 DNA sequence: TGTGCCAGCAGCTTGGAAGCTAGCGGGGGCCCTAGGTCCTACGAGCAGTACTTC. Drawing the rest from reference TRBV5-4 and TRBJ2-7, the complete variable domain is ETGVTQSPTHLIKTRGQQVTLRCSSQSGHNTVSWYQQALGQGPQFIFQYYREEENGRGNFPPRFSGLQFPNYSSELNVNALELDDSALYLCASSLEASGGPRSYEQYFGPGTRLTVT.

The J gene is TRBJ2-3, the V gene TRBV7-8; TRBD2 agrees at 9 bases. The CDR3 is made up of 15 amino acids. CDR1 and CDR2 (germline): SGHVS, FQNEAQ. J lost 2 bases, V lost 5 bases, and 5 bases had no gene match. CDR3 residues: CASSHSSGATDTQYF. CDR3 DNA sequence: TGTGCCAGCAGCCACTCTAGCGGGGCCACAGATACGCAGTATTTT.

The chain recombines TRBV5-1 with TRBJ1-4, with 9 bases lining up with TRBD1. The CDR3 totals 16 residues. Germline CDR1 reads SGHRS; CDR2 reads YFSETQ. Trimming removed 2 bases from V and 4 bases from J; junction bases left unmatched: 6. The CDR3 DNA follows: TGCGCCAGCAGCTTCCGGGGGACAGGGAATAATGAAAAACTGTTTTTT. It translates to CASSFRGTGNNEKLFF.

The rearrangement uses TRBV4-1 and TRBJ2-4; TRBD2 might be the D (6 bases). The CDR3 has 15 residues. V lost 1 base and J 8 bases, leaving 15 bases between the germline ends. Germline CDR1 and CDR2: MGHRA and YSYEKL. CDR3 nucleotide sequence: TGCGCCAGCAGCCAAGTCGCGGGACTGTTGGACATTCAGTACTTC. Translating gives CASSQVAGLLDIQYF.

V gene TRBV19 combines with J gene TRBJ1-1, with D tentatively TRBD1 (5 bases). The CDR3 contains 17 residues. Germline V CDR1 and CDR2: LNHDA, SQIVND (reference sequence). V was clipped by 7 bases and J by 0 bases, with 21 bases between them. CDR3 nucleotides: TGTGCCAGTACCCCACGAGGATGGGGCAGGATGAACACTGAAGCTTTCTTT. This encodes CASTPRGWGRMNTEAFF. The full variable domain, rest sourced from reference TRBV19 and TRBJ1-1, is DGGITQSPKYLFRKEGQNVTLSCEQNLNHDAMYWYRQDPGQGLRLIYYSQIVNDFQKGDIAEGYSVSREKKESFPLTVTSAQKNPTAFYLCASTPRGWGRMNTEAFFGQGTRLTVV.

As to this clone: The sample has other DNA sequences that encode this CDR3 too. The J gene is TRBJ2-1, the V gene TRBV7-3, with 9 bases fitting TRBD1. Unmatched junction bases numbered 4, after V lost 5 bases and J lost 2 bases. CDR3 length: 15 residues. Germline V lookup: CDR1 SGHTA, CDR2 FQGTGA. The CDR3 nucleotides read TGTGCCAGCAGCCCGACAGGGGGGGCCTACAATGAGCAGTTCTTC. Its translation: CASSPTGGAYNEQFF. Looking up the rest from reference TRBV7-3 and TRBJ2-1 gives the full variable domain: GAGVSQTPSNKVTEKGKYVELRCDPISGHTALYWYRQSLGQGPEFLIYFQGTGAADDSGLPNDRFFAVRPEGSVSTLKIQRTERGDSAVYLCASSPTGGAYNEQFFGPGTRLTVL.

J is TRBJ2-5 and V is TRBV5-1; 12 bases fit TRBD2. Per the germline V gene, CDR1 is SGHRS and CDR2 is YFSETQ. The CDR3 covers 16 residues. The J segment lost 1 base and the V segment lost 2 bases, leaving 3 bases of the junction unmatched. CDR3 region: CASSFRLAGAQETQYF. DNA for the CDR3: TGCGCCAGCAGCTTCAGACTAGCGGGAGCCCAAGAGACCCAGTACTTC.

V is TRBV7-9 and J is TRBJ2-7, with a weak D call TRBD1 (5 bases). The CDR3 runs to 13 residues. Germline V gene lookup returns CDR1 SEHNR and CDR2 FQNEAQ (reference sequence). Trimming left V 4 bases short and J 3 bases short, with 10 bases between. The CDR3 region has the DNA TGTGCCAGCAGCTCGACAGTAATCTACGAGCAGTACTTC. Amino acids: CASSSTVIYEQYF. Based on the CDR3 plus reference TRBV7-9 and TRBJ2-7, the full variable domain is DTGVSQNPRHKITKRGQNVTFRCDPISEHNRLYWYRQTLGQGPEFLTYFQNEAQLEKSRLLSDRFSAERPKGSFSTLEIQRTEQGDSAMYLCASSSTVIYEQYFGPGTRLTVT.

Comments on this clone: This may come from a read error, since a much larger clone is one base off. This specimen includes other DNA sequences encoding the same CDR3. V and J are TRBV11-2 and TRBJ1-1; the D gene is possibly TRBD1 (5 bases). This CDR3 is 13 amino acids long. Germline V lookup: CDR1 SGHAT, CDR2 FQNNGV. V was pared by 1 base and J by 4 bases, with 7 bases between. As DNA, the CDR3 is TGTGCCAGCAGCTTAGCGGGGGGCACTGAAGCTTTCTTT. It is translated as CASSLAGGTEAFF.

A note on this clone: One end of the junction does not line up with germline, which may come from a read error. The chain joins TRBV2 to TRBJ2-7; D is possibly TRBD1 (5 bases). The CDR3 runs 15 residues. Germline assignment: CDR1 SNHLY and CDR2 FYNNEI. In DNA, the CDR3 is TGTGCCAGCAGGGAAGCCGGCAGGGAAGGGAAAGAGCAGTACTTC. Its protein is CASREAGREGKEQYF.

The rearrangement links TRBV28 to TRBJ1-3; D call uncertain. V gave up 5 bases and J gave up 2 bases, with 4 bases separating them. The CDR3 consists of 12 residues. Germline assignment: CDR1 MDHEN and CDR2 SYDVKM. In DNA, the CDR3 is TGTGCCAGCAGTCCGGCTGGAAACACCATATATTTT. Its translation is CASSPAGNTIYF.

J is TRBJ2-7 and V is TRBV4-1, with D possibly matching TRBD2 (7 bases). The CDR3 runs 14 residues. V was trimmed by 4 bases and J by 3 bases, leaving 13 bases between them. Germline values: CDR1 MGHRA, CDR2 YSYEKL. CDR3 DNA: TGCGCCAGCAGCCCCGGGGGGCAGGGCTACGAGCAGTACTTC. Encoded protein: CASSPGGQGYEQYF.

The chain employs TRBV7-2 and TRBJ1-2, with D unresolved. Trimming stripped 1 base from V and 4 bases from J, with 7 bases between. Germline CDR1 and CDR2: SGHTA and FQGNSA. CDR3 size: 13 residues. This chain's CDR3 is CASSLETSYGYTF. The CDR3 DNA reads TGTGCCAGCAGCTTAGAGACATCCTATGGCTACACCTTC.

As for this clone: The sample holds other DNA sequences that translate to the same CDR3. This rearrangement joins TRBV11-2 to TRBJ2-7; D not resolved. The CDR3 is 13 amino acids. Germline V gives CDR1 SGHAT, CDR2 FQNNGV. V lost 0 bases and J lost 2, with 5 bases in between. The DNA of the CDR3 is TGTGCCAGCAGCTTAGATCAAACCTACGAGCAGTACTTC. This encodes CASSLDQTYEQYF.

This rearrangement joins TRBV19 to TRBJ2-7, with 8 bases identical to TRBD1. Germline V lookup: CDR1 LNHDA, CDR2 SQIVND (reference sequence). The V segment lost 3 bases and the J segment 4 bases; nucleotides outside the gene matches: 5. The CDR3 contains 14 residues. The CDR3 loop is CASSIRQGYYEQYF. The CDR3 DNA is TGTGCCAGTAGTATCCGACAGGGGTATTACGAGCAGTACTTC. Full variable domain (missing parts from reference TRBV19 and TRBJ2-7): DGGITQSPKYLFRKEGQNVTLSCEQNLNHDAMYWYRQDPGQGLRLIYYSQIVNDFQKGDIAEGYSVSREKKESFPLTVTSAQKNPTAFYLCASSIRQGYYEQYFGPGTRLTVT.